The rows below give T cell receptor beta chains drawn from one sample of a study of T cell responses to AZD1222 COVID-19 vaccine. TCRdb's table, derived via immunoSEQ multiplex PCR, lists solely in-frame clones and lacks some. The sample holds about 210,000 clones; 94% are singletons and the top ten take around 1.8%. The specimen was peripheral blood, collected 28 days after the second dose of the MenACWY control vaccine. Receptors originate from an adult who received the MenACWY meningococcal vaccine as a control. Both conserved end residues are part of each CDR3. The order of the fields is clone size, D gene, J gene, V gene, CDR3 DNA, CDR3 protein. The D gene is left open where the match is weak. Where a row states a size, it is once, few, many or the class of an expanded clone; other rows omit it.

abundance: NA
d_gene: TRBD1
j_gene: TRBJ2-7
v_gene: TRBV5-1
CDR3nt: TGCGCCAGCAGCTTCGAGGGGGCCGCGAAAGAGCAGTACTTC
CDR3aa: CASSFEGAAKEQYF

abundance: NA
d_gene: NA
j_gene: TRBJ1-1
v_gene: TRBV19
CDR3nt: TGTGCCAGTAGGCTACAGGGGAACACTGAAGCTTTCTTT
CDR3aa: CASRLQGNTEAFF

abundance: NA
d_gene: NA
j_gene: TRBJ1-3
v_gene: TRBV5-5
CDR3nt: TGTGCCAGCAGCTTTTCCGGAGCGACTGGAAACACCATATATTTT
CDR3aa: CASSFSGATGNTIYF

abundance: NA
d_gene: NA
j_gene: TRBJ1-6
v_gene: TRBV5-1
CDR3nt: TGCGCCAGCAGCTCATCTTGGTCAGGGTCCTATAATTCACCCCTCCACTTT
CDR3aa: CASSSSWSGSYNSPLHF

abundance: NA
d_gene: NA
j_gene: TRBJ2-3
v_gene: TRBV10-3
CDR3nt: TGTGCCATCAGTGAGTCGAACAGCGGGTACACAGATACGCAGTATTTT
CDR3aa: CAISESNSGYTDTQYF

abundance: NA
d_gene: NA
j_gene: TRBJ2-7
v_gene: TRBV10-3
CDR3nt: TGTGCCATCTCTGAGAGTGCCTACGAGCAGTACTTC
CDR3aa: CAISESAYEQYF

abundance: once
d_gene: TRBD1
j_gene: TRBJ1-5
v_gene: TRBV30
CDR3nt: TGTGCCTGGCGTCACCGGGACAGGTTGGATCAGCCCCAGCATTTT
CDR3aa: CAWRHRDRLDQPQHF

abundance: NA
d_gene: NA
j_gene: TRBJ1-1
v_gene: TRBV23-1
CDR3nt: TGCGCCAGCAGCCAAGGGGAATACGTTATGAACACTGAAGCTTTCTTT
CDR3aa: CASSQGEYVMNTEAFF

abundance: NA
d_gene: NA
j_gene: TRBJ2-2
v_gene: TRBV5-4
CDR3nt: TGTGCCAGCAGCAGCAACAGGGATTACACCGGGGAGCTGTTTTTT
CDR3aa: CASSSNRDYTGELFF

abundance: NA
d_gene: NA
j_gene: TRBJ1-1
v_gene: TRBV30
CDR3nt: TGTGCCTGGACTGTCGGGGGAGTCACTGAAGCTTTCTTT
CDR3aa: CAWTVGGVTEAFF

abundance: NA
d_gene: NA
j_gene: TRBJ1-5
v_gene: TRBV4-3
CDR3nt: TGCGCCAGCAGCCAAGAGAGGTTGAGTAATCAGCCCCAGCATTTT
CDR3aa: CASSQERLSNQPQHF

abundance: NA
d_gene: TRBD2
j_gene: TRBJ2-7
v_gene: TRBV11-2
CDR3nt: TGTGCCAGCAGCTTAGAGGGACTAGCGGAGTACGAGCAGTACTTC
CDR3aa: CASSLEGLAEYEQYF

abundance: NA
d_gene: TRBD2
j_gene: TRBJ2-1
v_gene: TRBV29-1
CDR3nt: TGCAGCGTTGGGACTAGCGATTGGTTCTTC
CDR3aa: CSVGTSDWFF

abundance: once
d_gene: TRBD2
j_gene: TRBJ2-2
v_gene: TRBV15
CDR3nt: TGTGCCACCAGCCATCTGAGGGCGGGGGAACAGAAACTCACCGGGGAGCTGTTTTTT
CDR3aa: CATSHLRAGEQKLTGELFF

abundance: NA
d_gene: TRBD1
j_gene: TRBJ1-2
v_gene: TRBV7-9
CDR3nt: TGTGCCAGCAGCTTCGGACAGGGCGATGGCTACACCTTC
CDR3aa: CASSFGQGDGYTF

abundance: once
d_gene: NA
j_gene: TRBJ2-7
v_gene: TRBV7-9
CDR3nt: TGTGCCAGCAGCTTGGCGGGGTCCTCCTACGAGCAGTACTTC
CDR3aa: CASSLAGSSYEQYF

abundance: NA
d_gene: NA
j_gene: TRBJ1-2
v_gene: TRBV9
CDR3nt: TGTGCCAGCAGCCCGGTTCCCGCAGGGAGAGCCTTCTATGGCTACACCTTC
CDR3aa: CASSPVPAGRAFYGYTF

abundance: NA
d_gene: TRBD2
j_gene: TRBJ2-7
v_gene: TRBV9
CDR3nt: TGTGCCAGCAGCGTAGGGATCATGGCGGGAGGGTTTTACGAGCAGTACTTC
CDR3aa: CASSVGIMAGGFYEQYF

abundance: NA
d_gene: NA
j_gene: TRBJ2-7
v_gene: TRBV4-2
CDR3nt: TGTGCCAGCAGCCGGGGCGGGTACGAGCAGTACTTC
CDR3aa: CASSRGGYEQYF

abundance: NA
d_gene: TRBD1
j_gene: TRBJ1-2
v_gene: TRBV6-5
CDR3nt: TGTGCCAGTGACCGGGACAGGATTTATGGCTACACCTTC
CDR3aa: CASDRDRIYGYTF

abundance: once
d_gene: NA
j_gene: TRBJ2-3
v_gene: TRBV5-1
CDR3nt: TGCGCCAGCAGCTTGAACCAGGATACGCAGTATTTT
CDR3aa: CASSLNQDTQYF

abundance: NA
d_gene: TRBD1
j_gene: TRBJ1-4
v_gene: TRBV28
CDR3nt: TGTGCCAGCAGTTCAACAGGGGTTAATGAAAAACTGTTTTTT
CDR3aa: CASSSTGVNEKLFF

abundance: NA
d_gene: TRBD1
j_gene: TRBJ2-3
v_gene: TRBV28
CDR3nt: TGTGCCAGCAGTTTACAGGACAGGGGGAGCACAGATACGCAGTATTTT
CDR3aa: CASSLQDRGSTDTQYF

abundance: NA
d_gene: NA
j_gene: TRBJ1-3
v_gene: TRBV6-1
CDR3nt: TGTGCCAGCAGTGAAGGGTGGGGGCAGCGAAACACCATATATTTT
CDR3aa: CASSEGWGQRNTIYF

abundance: NA
d_gene: TRBD2
j_gene: TRBJ2-7
v_gene: TRBV4-2
CDR3nt: TGTGCCAGCAGCCAAGGGACTAGCGGGAGCCAAACGGGGAGCGAGCAGTACTTC
CDR3aa: CASSQGTSGSQTGSEQYF

abundance: few
d_gene: NA
j_gene: TRBJ1-2
v_gene: TRBV6-5
CDR3nt: TGTGCCAGCACCCCTCGGGGAGCGGGCTATGGCTACACCTTC
CDR3aa: CASTPRGAGYGYTF

abundance: NA
d_gene: NA
j_gene: TRBJ2-5
v_gene: TRBV18
CDR3nt: TGTGCCAGCTCTATCACTGTCCAAGAGACCCAGTACTTC
CDR3aa: CASSITVQETQYF

abundance: NA
d_gene: NA
j_gene: TRBJ1-5
v_gene: TRBV20-1
CDR3nt: TGCAGTGCTAGTACGGCGGGCAGGGATCAGCCCCAGCATTTT
CDR3aa: CSASTAGRDQPQHF

abundance: NA
d_gene: TRBD2
j_gene: TRBJ2-1
v_gene: TRBV11-2
CDR3nt: TGTGCCAGCAGCTTCATCCGACTAGCAGGGTATGAGCAGTTCTTC
CDR3aa: CASSFIRLAGYEQFF

abundance: NA
d_gene: TRBD1
j_gene: TRBJ1-2
v_gene: TRBV6-8
CDR3nt: TGTGCCAGCCCGTACTCAGGACAGGGGGATGGCTACACCTTC
CDR3aa: CASPYSGQGDGYTF

abundance: NA
d_gene: NA
j_gene: TRBJ2-7
v_gene: TRBV28
CDR3nt: TGTGCCAGCAGCCCAGGACAGAACTACGAGCAGTACTTC
CDR3aa: CASSPGQNYEQYF

abundance: once
d_gene: NA
j_gene: TRBJ1-2
v_gene: TRBV28
CDR3nt: TGTGCCAGCAGTCTGCCCGGACATGGCTACACCTTC
CDR3aa: CASSLPGHGYTF

abundance: NA
d_gene: NA
j_gene: TRBJ1-4
v_gene: TRBV19
CDR3nt: TGTGCCAGTAGTATGGGCAGGGGAGTGGAAGCTAATGAAAAACTGTTTTTT
CDR3aa: CASSMGRGVEANEKLFF

abundance: NA
d_gene: TRBD1
j_gene: TRBJ2-7
v_gene: TRBV19
CDR3nt: TGTGCCAGTAGTATACGCCAGGGGGTCTACGAGCAGTACTTC
CDR3aa: CASSIRQGVYEQYF

abundance: NA
d_gene: NA
j_gene: TRBJ2-7
v_gene: TRBV12-3/TRBV12-4
CDR3nt: TGTGCCAGCAGTGACCGGGGCCTCTACGAGCAGTACTTC
CDR3aa: CASSDRGLYEQYF

abundance: NA
d_gene: NA
j_gene: TRBJ2-7
v_gene: TRBV2
CDR3nt: TGTGCCAGCAGTGGGCTAGGGAGCGAGCAGTACTTC
CDR3aa: CASSGLGSEQYF

abundance: NA
d_gene: NA
j_gene: TRBJ2-5
v_gene: TRBV28
CDR3nt: TGTGCCAGCAGTTTCCCTTTACGGGGGGCGTCGGAGACCCAGTACTTC
CDR3aa: CASSFPLRGASETQYF

abundance: NA
d_gene: NA
j_gene: TRBJ2-7
v_gene: TRBV7-2
CDR3nt: TGTGCCAGCAGGTTAGAGCGCCCCTTGGAGCAGTACTTC
CDR3aa: CASRLERPLEQYF

abundance: NA
d_gene: NA
j_gene: TRBJ2-1
v_gene: TRBV2
CDR3nt: TGTGCCAGCAGTGAAGGGATAGGGGCGAGTGAGCAGTTCTTC
CDR3aa: CASSEGIGASEQFF

abundance: NA
d_gene: NA
j_gene: TRBJ2-3
v_gene: TRBV19
CDR3nt: TGTGCCAGTAGTATAGATAATACGCAGTATTTT
CDR3aa: CASSIDNTQYF

abundance: NA
d_gene: TRBD2
j_gene: TRBJ2-5
v_gene: TRBV3-1/TRBV3-2
CDR3nt: TGTGCCAGCAGCCCCGAGCGAGTAGCGGGGGAAGGGGATCGGAGAGAGACCCAGTACTTC
CDR3aa: CASSPERVAGEGDRRETQYF

abundance: NA
d_gene: NA
j_gene: TRBJ1-5
v_gene: TRBV7-9
CDR3nt: TGTGCCAGCAGCGCACAGGGTGGCAGCAATCAGCCCCAGCATTTT
CDR3aa: CASSAQGGSNQPQHF

abundance: NA
d_gene: NA
j_gene: TRBJ2-2
v_gene: TRBV3-1/TRBV3-2
CDR3nt: TGTGCCAGCAGCCAAGACAGGGTTTTCACCGGGGAGCTGTTTTTT
CDR3aa: CASSQDRVFTGELFF

abundance: NA
d_gene: NA
j_gene: TRBJ2-2
v_gene: TRBV9
CDR3nt: TGTGCCAGCAGCGTAGAGGGGGGCCGGAACACCGGGGAGCTGTTTTTT
CDR3aa: CASSVEGGRNTGELFF

abundance: NA
d_gene: NA
j_gene: TRBJ2-2
v_gene: TRBV11-1
CDR3nt: TGTGCCAGCAGCTTAACTCGGACAGTAACCGGGGAGCTGTTTTTT
CDR3aa: CASSLTRTVTGELFF

abundance: NA
d_gene: NA
j_gene: TRBJ2-2
v_gene: TRBV3-1/TRBV3-2
CDR3nt: TGTGCCAGCAGCCAACTAGACACCGGGGAGCTGTTTTTT
CDR3aa: CASSQLDTGELFF

abundance: NA
d_gene: TRBD1
j_gene: TRBJ2-7
v_gene: TRBV28
CDR3nt: TGTGCCAGCAGTTTAGGGGACAGGGCTTTCTACGAGCAGTACTTC
CDR3aa: CASSLGDRAFYEQYF

abundance: NA
d_gene: TRBD1
j_gene: TRBJ2-1
v_gene: TRBV4-1
CDR3nt: TGCGCCAGCAGCCCAAGGGGGCCTTGGGACAATGAGCAGTTCTTC
CDR3aa: CASSPRGPWDNEQFF

abundance: NA
d_gene: TRBD1
j_gene: TRBJ2-5
v_gene: TRBV7-2
CDR3nt: TGTGCCAGCAGCTTTTACACAGGGGGAGGAGAGACCCAGTACTTC
CDR3aa: CASSFYTGGGETQYF